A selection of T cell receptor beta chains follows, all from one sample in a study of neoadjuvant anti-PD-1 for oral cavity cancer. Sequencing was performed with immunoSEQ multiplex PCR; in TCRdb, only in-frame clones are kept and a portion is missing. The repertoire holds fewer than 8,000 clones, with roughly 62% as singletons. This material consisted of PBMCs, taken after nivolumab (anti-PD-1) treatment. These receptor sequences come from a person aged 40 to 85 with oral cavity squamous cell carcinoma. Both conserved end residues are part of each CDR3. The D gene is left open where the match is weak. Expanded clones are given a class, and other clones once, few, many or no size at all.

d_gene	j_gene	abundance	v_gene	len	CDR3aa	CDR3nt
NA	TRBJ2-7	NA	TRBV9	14	CASSVADSRYEQYF	TGTGCCAGCAGCGTAGCTGACTCTCGCTACGAGCAGTACTTC
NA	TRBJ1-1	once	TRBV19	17	CASSIMRGGTVNTEAFF	TGTGCCAGTAGTATAATGAGGGGTGGAACAGTGAACACTGAAGCTTTCTTT
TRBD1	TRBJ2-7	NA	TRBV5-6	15	CASSQGQGFAYEQYF	TGTGCCAGCAGCCAGGGACAGGGGTTCGCCTACGAGCAGTACTTC
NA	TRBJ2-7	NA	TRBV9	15	CASSVDQGLSYEQYF	TGTGCCAGCAGCGTCGACCAGGGGCTCTCCTACGAGCAGTACTTC
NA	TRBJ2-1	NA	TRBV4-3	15	CASSQVGSSYNEQFF	TGCGCCAGCAGCCAAGTCGGCTCCTCCTACAATGAGCAGTTCTTC
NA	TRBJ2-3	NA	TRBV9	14	CASSVGGAEDTQYF	TGTGCCAGCAGCGTAGGAGGGGCCGAGGATACGCAGTATTTT
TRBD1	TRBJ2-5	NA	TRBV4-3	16	CASSQDYQGAQETQYF	TGCGCCAGCAGCCAAGATTATCAGGGGGCCCAAGAGACCCAGTACTTC
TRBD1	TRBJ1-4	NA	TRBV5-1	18	CASSLALAGGTTNEKLFF	TGCGCCAGCAGCTTGGCCCTTGCAGGGGGCACAACTAATGAAAAACTGTTTTTT
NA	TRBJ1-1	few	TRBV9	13	CASSVVWSAEAFF	TGTGCCAGCAGCGTAGTCTGGAGTGCTGAAGCTTTCTTT
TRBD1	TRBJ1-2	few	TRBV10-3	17	CAISETLQGAMDYGYTF	TGTGCCATCAGTGAGACACTACAGGGGGCAATGGACTATGGCTACACCTTC
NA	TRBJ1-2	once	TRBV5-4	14	CASSSPMSPYGYTF	TGTGCCAGCAGCTCCCCCATGTCCCCGTATGGCTACACCTTC
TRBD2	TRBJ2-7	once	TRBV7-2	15	CASTPTSASSYEQYF	TGTGCCAGCACCCCAACTAGCGCGAGCTCCTACGAGCAGTACTTC
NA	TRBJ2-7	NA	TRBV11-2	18	CASSLRPAQGYESYEQYF	TGTGCCAGCAGCCTCAGGCCGGCCCAGGGGTATGAATCCTACGAGCAGTACTTC
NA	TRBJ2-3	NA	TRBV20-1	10	CSAYIDTQYF	TGCAGTGCCTACATAGATACGCAGTATTTT
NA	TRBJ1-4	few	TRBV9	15	CASSVEGRPNEKLFF	TGTGCCAGCAGCGTAGAGGGACGGCCTAATGAAAAACTGTTTTTT
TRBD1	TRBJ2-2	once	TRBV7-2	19	CASSSRGTGGATNTGELFF	TGTGCCAGCAGCTCAAGAGGGACAGGGGGAGCTACGAACACCGGGGAGCTGTTTTTT
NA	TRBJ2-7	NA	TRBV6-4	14	CASTYRQPLYEQYF	TGTGCCAGCACCTACCGGCAGCCCCTTTACGAGCAGTACTTC
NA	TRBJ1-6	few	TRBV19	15	CASNPRQGSYSPLHF	TGTGCCAGTAACCCCCGGCAGGGTTCTTATTCACCCCTCCACTTT
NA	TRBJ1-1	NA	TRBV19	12	CASSWSITEAFF	TGTGCCAGTAGTTGGTCAATCACTGAAGCTTTCTTT
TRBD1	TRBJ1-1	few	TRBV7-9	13	CASSWTGGTEAFF	TGTGCCAGCAGCTGGACAGGGGGCACTGAAGCTTTCTTT
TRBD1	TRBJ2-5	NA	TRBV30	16	CAWSVPGTGAQETQYF	TGTGCCTGGAGTGTACCTGGGACAGGGGCGCAAGAGACCCAGTACTTC
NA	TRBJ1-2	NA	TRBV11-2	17	CASSLDKRGSSNYGYTF	TGTGCCAGCAGCTTAGATAAGAGGGGGAGTTCTAACTATGGCTACACCTTC
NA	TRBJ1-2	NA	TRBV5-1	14	CASSLNSQPDGYTF	TGCGCCAGCAGCTTGAACAGCCAGCCGGATGGCTACACCTTC
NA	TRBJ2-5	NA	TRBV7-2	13	CASSPGTGETQYF	TGTGCCAGCAGCCCAGGGACCGGAGAGACCCAGTACTTC
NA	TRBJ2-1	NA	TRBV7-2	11	CASSLVNEQFF	TGTGCCAGCAGCTTAGTCAATGAGCAGTTCTTC
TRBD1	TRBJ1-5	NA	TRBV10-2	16	CASRGTGVGSNQPQHF	TGCGCCAGCAGGGGGACAGGGGTTGGTAGCAATCAGCCCCAGCATTTT
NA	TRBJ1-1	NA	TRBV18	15	CASSPPVRGNTEAFF	TGTGCCAGCTCACCACCGGTCCGTGGGAACACTGAAGCTTTCTTT
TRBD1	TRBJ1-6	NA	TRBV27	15	CASSSWDRGDSPLHF	TGTGCCAGCAGTTCTTGGGACAGGGGAGATTCACCCCTCCACTTT
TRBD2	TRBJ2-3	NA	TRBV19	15	CASSIGGGPKDTQYF	TGTGCCAGTAGTATCGGCGGGGGACCCAAAGATACGCAGTATTTT
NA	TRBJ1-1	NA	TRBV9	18	CASSSRTSKGGLETEAFF	TGTGCCAGCAGCTCACGAACCTCCAAAGGAGGGCTGGAAACTGAAGCTTTCTTT
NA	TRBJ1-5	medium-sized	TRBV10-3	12	CAISEVGRPQHF	TGTGCCATCAGTGAAGTAGGGCGGCCCCAGCATTTT
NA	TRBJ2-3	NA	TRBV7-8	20	CASSSLVGDSYSGSTDTQYF	TGTGCCAGCAGCAGCTTGGTTGGAGACTCCTATTCCGGTAGCACAGATACGCAGTATTTT
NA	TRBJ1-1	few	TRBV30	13	CAWSRGGDTEAFF	TGTGCCTGGAGTCGTGGAGGCGACACTGAAGCTTTCTTT
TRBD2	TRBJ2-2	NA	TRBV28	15	CASTSGRGVTGELFF	TGTGCCAGCACCTCGGGGCGGGGGGTCACCGGGGAGCTGTTTTTT
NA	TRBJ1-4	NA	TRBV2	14	CASSSRRNNEKLFF	TGTGCCAGCAGTTCCCGACGGAATAATGAAAAACTGTTTTTT
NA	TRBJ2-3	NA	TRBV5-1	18	CASSSPRGAGASTDTQYF	TGCGCCAGCAGCTCACCTCGGGGAGCTGGTGCTAGCACAGATACGCAGTATTTT
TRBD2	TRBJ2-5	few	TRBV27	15	CASSSLRGGRETQYF	TGTGCCAGCAGCTCGCTGCGGGGGGGCCGAGAGACCCAGTACTTC
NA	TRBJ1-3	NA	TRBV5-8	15	CASSSPGRYGNTIYF	TGTGCCAGCAGCTCGCCGGGACGATACGGAAACACCATATATTTT
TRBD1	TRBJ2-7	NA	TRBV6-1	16	CASSADAGTGNYEQYF	TGTGCCAGCAGTGCCGACGCCGGGACAGGGAACTACGAGCAGTACTTC
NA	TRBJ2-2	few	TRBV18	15	CASSPGNSNTGELFF	TGTGCCAGCTCACCTGGTAATTCGAACACCGGGGAGCTGTTTTTT
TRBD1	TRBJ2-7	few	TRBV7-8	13	CASRITGDREQYF	TGTGCCAGCAGGATCACAGGGGATAGGGAGCAGTACTTC
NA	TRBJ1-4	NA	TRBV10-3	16	CAISEGQGRANEKLFF	TGTGCCATCAGTGAGGGCCAGGGGAGGGCTAATGAAAAACTGTTTTTT
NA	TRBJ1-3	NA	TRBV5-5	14	CASSPTGSGNTIYF	TGTGCCAGCAGCCCGACAGGCTCTGGAAACACCATATATTTT
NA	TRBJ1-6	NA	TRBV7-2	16	CASSIRQDLYNSPLHF	TGTGCCAGCAGCATACGACAGGATTTATATAATTCACCCCTCCACTTT
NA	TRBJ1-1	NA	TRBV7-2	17	CASSLARGGRMNTEAFF	TGTGCCAGCAGCTTAGCGCGGGGAGGTAGAATGAACACTGAAGCTTTCTTT